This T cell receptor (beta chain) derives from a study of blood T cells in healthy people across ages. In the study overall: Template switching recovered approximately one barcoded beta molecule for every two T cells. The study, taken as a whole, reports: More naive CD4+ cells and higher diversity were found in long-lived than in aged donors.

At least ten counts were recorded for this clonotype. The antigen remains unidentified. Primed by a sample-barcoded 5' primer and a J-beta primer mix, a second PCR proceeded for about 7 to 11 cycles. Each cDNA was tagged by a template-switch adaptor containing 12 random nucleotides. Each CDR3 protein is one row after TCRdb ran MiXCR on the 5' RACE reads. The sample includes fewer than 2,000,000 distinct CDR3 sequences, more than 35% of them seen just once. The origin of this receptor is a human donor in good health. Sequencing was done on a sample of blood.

Written as DNA, the CDR3 is TGTGCCATCAGTGAGTTAGCTGGGAATGAGCAGTTCTTC. Translation: CAISELAGNEQFF. The rearrangement uses TRBV10-3 and TRBJ2-1; D not certain. The V end lost 1 base, the J end lost 7 bases, and 8 bases lay between the germline ends. CDR1 and CDR2 (germline): ENHRY, SYGVKD. This CDR3 region has 13 residues.